Each of the 22 T cell receptor beta chains below was sequenced from the same sample in a study of T cell repertoires in aging, cancer and after chemotherapy. Multiplex touch-down PCR with TRB-A/B primers amplified rearranged V-D-J TRB sequences. MiXCR, run by TCRdb on the multiplex PCR reads, gives a single entry per CDR3 protein. This sample has just over 1,400 distinct CDR3 sequences, with under 30% found just once. Peripheral blood genomic DNA, not sorted cells or RNA, was the template. The sequenced sample consisted of blood. The receptors originated from a human donor with a blood cancer.

The genes are TRBV20-1 and TRBJ1-1; TRBD1 is a possible D gene (5 bases). From germline, CDR1 is DFQATT and CDR2 SNEGSKA (reference sequence). CDR3 length equals 14 residues. V was shortened by 0 bases and J by 1 base, with 9 bases between the two germline ends. The CDR3 nucleotides read TGCAGTGCTAGAGAGGCAGGGCCGAACACTGAAGCTTTCTTT. It specifies CSAREAGPNTEAFF.

The rearrangement links TRBV2 to TRBJ2-3; TRBD1 agrees at 8 bases. The CDR3 extends over 15 amino acids. Germline CDR1 is SNHLY and CDR2 is FYNNEI. The ends lost 10 bases at V and 4 bases at J; junction bases unmatched: 13. The CDR3 here is CATTQGQVLPDTQYF. The CDR3 DNA reads TGTGCCACTACCCAGGGACAGGTCCTCCCAGATACGCAGTATTTT.

Within the sample, this clonotype is medium-sized (0.01 to 0.1%). The chain joins TRBV5-5 to TRBJ2-7, with D possibly TRBD1 on 5 matching bases. V lost 0 bases and J 2 bases, leaving 9 bases between the germline ends. The CDR3 runs to 14 residues. CDR1 and CDR2 from the germline V gene are SGHKS and YYEKEE (reference sequence). The CDR3 protein is CASSLADIPYEQYF. CDR3 sequence (DNA): TGTGCCAGCAGCTTGGCGGACATACCCTACGAGCAGTACTTC.

By frequency in the sample, this clonotype is medium-sized (0.01 to 0.1%). The chain couples TRBV20-1 to TRBJ1-4; 8 bases are shared with TRBD1. Germline V CDR1 and CDR2: DFQATT, SNEGSKA (reference sequence). The J segment lost 8 bases and the V segment lost 4 bases, leaving 6 bases of the junction unmatched. The CDR3 sequence is 13 residues long. The CDR3 DNA sequence: TGCAGTGCTATGGCAGGGGGCTTAGAAAAACTGTTTTTT. As protein: CSAMAGGLEKLFF.

This rearrangement joins TRBV24-1 to TRBJ2-2; 10 bases agree with TRBD2. The CDR3 has 16 residues. V lost 4 bases, J lost 4 bases, and 5 bases stayed unmatched. The germline gives CDR1 KGHDR, CDR2 SFDVKD. The CDR3 here is CATSEGTSVTTGELFF. DNA of the CDR3: TGTGCCACCAGTGAGGGGACTAGCGTCACCACCGGGGAGCTGTTTTTT.

This clonotype is medium-sized. The chain links TRBV24-1 to TRBJ2-1; TRBD2 matches at 10 bases. Trimming cost V 4 bases and J 5 bases; bases outside gene matches: 4. Germline V gene lookup returns CDR1 KGHDR and CDR2 SFDVKD. This CDR3 spans 15 amino acids. Here the CDR3 DNA reads TGTGCCACCAGTGAGGGGACTAGCGCCAACAATGAGCAGTTCTTC. It yields the protein CATSEGTSANNEQFF.

By share of the sample, this clonotype is medium-sized. This chain links TRBV7-9 with TRBJ2-7, with TRBD2 identical over 7 bases. The CDR3 contains 13 residues. The J segment lost 1 base and the V segment lost 6 bases, leaving 3 bases of the junction unmatched. CDR1 SEHNR and CDR2 FQNEAQ come from the germline V gene (reference sequence). This chain's CDR3 is CASREGLSYEQYF. The CDR3 nucleotides read TGTGCCAGCAGGGAGGGACTATCCTACGAGCAGTACTTC.

The V call is TRBV6-5, the J call TRBJ1-2, with a weak D call TRBD1 (6 bases). The V gene's germline CDR1 is MNHEY and CDR2 SVGAGI. V was clipped by 2 bases and J by 2 bases, with 6 bases between them. The CDR3 has 13 residues. The CDR3 protein is CASSYTGNYGYTF. For the CDR3, the DNA is TGTGCCAGCAGTTACACAGGGAACTATGGCTACACCTTC.

Of note for this clonotype: Given a much more abundant clone one base away, this may be a read error. The CDR3 nucleotides read TGCGCCAGCAACTTTAGTGTCAGGACGGCAAAAAGCGGGGAGCTGTTTTTT. This translates into CASNFSVRTAKSGELFF. The genes are TRBV5-1 and TRBJ2-2; D not certain. The germline V gene encodes CDR1 SGHRS and CDR2 YFSETQ. The length of the CDR3 is 17 residues. Deletions cut 6 bases from V and 7 bases from J, with 25 bases between.

V usage is TRBV20-1 and J usage is TRBJ2-1; D gene uncertain. Trimming removed 3 bases at V and 2 bases at J, with 8 bases between. The CDR3 consists of 13 residues. Germline lookup yields CDR1 DFQATT and CDR2 SNEGSKA (reference sequence). The DNA of the CDR3 is TGCAGTGCTAGTGCCCGGGCCTACAATGAGCAGTTCTTC. This gives the protein CSASARAYNEQFF.

This clonotype counts as medium-sized. V gene TRBV7-2 combines with J gene TRBJ2-5, with a possible D match to TRBD2 (6 bases). The CDR3 is 13 amino acids. Germline CDR1 is SGHTA and CDR2 is FQGNSA. Trimming cost V 6 bases and J 5 bases, with 13 bases left between them. The CDR3 here is CASSRKGRETQYF. The DNA of the CDR3 is TGTGCCAGCAGTAGGAAGGGGAGGGAGACCCAGTACTTC.

The rearrangement joins TRBV6-6 to TRBJ1-2, with 9 bases lining up with TRBD1. Germline V gives CDR1 MNHNY, CDR2 SVGAGI (reference sequence). The CDR3 contains 15 residues. After removal of 6 bases from V and 2 bases from J, the junction contained 7 bases not matched to a gene. DNA for the CDR3: TGTGCCAGCAGCGGGGGACAGGGCCCCAACTATGGCTACACCTTC. It yields the protein CASSGGQGPNYGYTF.

This clonotype is labeled as medium-sized. The V call is TRBV12-3 or TRBV12-4, the J call TRBJ1-1; a weak D match, TRBD1 (5 bases). The ends were cut back, 6 bases at V and 0 bases at J, with 11 bases in the middle. The CDR3 is 14 residues long. The CDR3 sequence: CASRREGMNTEAFF. CDR3 in DNA: TGTGCCAGCAGGAGGGAGGGGATGAACACTGAAGCTTTCTTT.

V is TRBV20-1 and J is TRBJ2-3; the match to TRBD1 covers 9 bases. CDR3 length equals 14 residues. Germline lookup yields CDR1 DFQATT and CDR2 SNEGSKA (reference sequence). The trim removed 6 bases at V and 1 base at J, leaving 5 bases unmatched. Here the CDR3 DNA reads TGCAGTGCCGGGTGGACAGGGGGCACAGATACGCAGTATTTT. Protein product: CSAGWTGGTDTQYF.

This clonotype is medium-sized (0.01 to 0.1%) by share. This chain joins TRBV6-2 or TRBV6-3 and TRBJ2-1; 11 bases fit TRBD2. Germline lookup yields CDR1 MNHEY and CDR2 SVGEGT. CDR3 length: 14 residues. J lost 8 bases, V lost 5 bases, and 5 bases had no gene match. Here the CDR3 reads CASSPGLADDEQFF. Here the CDR3 DNA reads TGTGCCAGCAGTCCGGGACTAGCGGACGATGAGCAGTTCTTC.

By share of the sample, this clonotype is large (0.1 to 1%). The CDR3 region is CASRGYGGTGELFF. CDR3 in DNA: TGTGCCAGCAGGGGTTATGGGGGCACCGGGGAGCTGTTTTTT. This chain links TRBV6-5 with TRBJ2-2; the D gene could be TRBD1 or TRBD2 (5 bases each). The CDR3 is 14 amino acids. CDR1 MNHEY and CDR2 SVGAGI come from the germline V gene. V was shortened by 6 bases and J by 4 bases, with 12 bases between the two germline ends.

This sequence joins TRBV27 and TRBJ2-7; 10 bases agree with TRBD1. Germline V CDR1 and CDR2: MNHEY, SMNVEV (reference sequence). Trimming cost V 4 bases and J 0 bases; bases outside gene matches: 3. The CDR3 has 15 residues. The CDR3 DNA reads as TGTGCCAGCAGTTACGGGACAGGGGCCTCCTACGAGCAGTACTTC. It codes for CASSYGTGASYEQYF.

This clonotype is medium-sized. The V call is TRBV20-1, the J call TRBJ2-3; 8 positions match TRBD2. Losses at the gene ends were 8 bases for V and 1 base for J; bases not matched to a gene: 5. There are 13 residues in the CDR3. CDR1 is DFQATT, CDR2 SNEGSKA, per germline (reference sequence). DNA of the CDR3: TGCAGTTTAGGAGCGGGGGGCACAGATACGCAGTATTTT. Amino acids: CSLGAGGTDTQYF.

By proportion, this clonotype is medium-sized (0.01 to 0.1%). In nucleotides, the CDR3 is TGTGCCACCAGTGATTTGCCAGGGGGCACGGGCACCGGGGAGCTGTTTTTT. It codes for CATSDLPGGTGTGELFF. The genes are TRBV24-1 and TRBJ2-2, with 8 bases that match TRBD1. Germline CDR1 reads KGHDR; CDR2 reads SFDVKD. The CDR3 contains 17 residues. V shed 0 bases and J 4 bases; nucleotides not matched to a gene: 6.

Sample share makes this clonotype medium-sized. The chain is built from TRBV30 and TRBJ1-4, with D unclear. Germline CDR1 GTSNPN, CDR2 SVGIG (reference sequence). V was clipped by 6 bases and J by 0 bases, with 14 bases between them. The CDR3 is 15 residues long. CDR3 coding DNA: TGTGCCTGCTTTTCCGCCGAAGCAACTAATGAAAAACTGTTTTTT. It encodes CACFSAEATNEKLFF.

This clonotype was seen once. This rearrangement joins TRBV2 to TRBJ1-2; D may be TRBD1 (6 bases). The CDR3 is 13 amino acids. Germline V gene lookup returns CDR1 SNHLY and CDR2 FYNNEI. V lost 7 bases, J lost 2 bases, and 11 bases lay in between. CDR3 nucleotide sequence: TGTGCCAGCAAAGGACAGTTCAACTATGGCTACACCTTC. Translated: CASKGQFNYGYTF.

V is TRBV15 and J is TRBJ2-7, with D perhaps TRBD2 (6 bases). V lost 1 base to trimming and J lost 0 bases, with 7 bases between them. Germline CDR1 is LNHNV and CDR2 is YYDKDF (reference sequence). This CDR3 has 14 amino acids. In nucleotides, the CDR3 is TGTGCCACCAGCAGAGCAGCGGGCTCCTACGAGCAGTACTTC. Translated: CATSRAAGSYEQYF.